In this sample, the clone carrying this TCR beta chain turned up many times. Making the bulk TCR libraries relied on previously described methods and listed TCR primers. TCRdb redid the calling of the PCR reads with MiXCR, one entry per CDR3 protein. The table lists about 640,000 distinct CDR3 sequences, less than 20% of them singletons. The data belong to a study of molecular identifiers for immune sequencing clone quantification. Trimming shortened V by 4 bases and J by 0 bases, and 5 bases separated the two germline ends. Germline CDR1 and CDR2: SGHDT and YYEEEE. CDR3 length: 13 residues. Libraries from naive CD8 cells were generated from 20,000 to 1,000,000 sorted cells (with 10%, 30% or 50% RNA).

Material for sequencing was naive CD8+ T cells from blood, with Jurkat cell RNA spiked in. Described subset: FACS-sorted CD8+CD4-CCR7+CD45RA+ naive T cells. V and J are TRBV5-6 and TRBJ1-5, with unresolved D. The TCR comes from a human donor in good health. Some libraries in this study had Jurkat cell RNA spiked in. In nucleotides, the CDR3 is TGTGCCAGCAGCGCCGGTAGCAATCAGCCCCAGCATTTT. Its protein is CASSAGSNQPQHF.